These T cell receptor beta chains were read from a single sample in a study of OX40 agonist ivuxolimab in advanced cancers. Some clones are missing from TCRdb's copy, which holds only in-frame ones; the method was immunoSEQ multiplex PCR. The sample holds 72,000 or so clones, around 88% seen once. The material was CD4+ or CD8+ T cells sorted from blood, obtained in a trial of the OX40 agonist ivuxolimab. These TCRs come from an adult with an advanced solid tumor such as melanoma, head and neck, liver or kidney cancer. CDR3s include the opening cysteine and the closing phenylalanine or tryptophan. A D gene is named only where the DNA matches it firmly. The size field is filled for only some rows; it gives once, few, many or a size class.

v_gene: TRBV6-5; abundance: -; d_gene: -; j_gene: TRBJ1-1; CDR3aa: CASSPQNEAFF; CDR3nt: TGTGCCAGCAGTCCCCAGAATGAAGCTTTCTTT
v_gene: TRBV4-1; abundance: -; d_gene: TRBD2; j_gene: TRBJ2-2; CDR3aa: CASSQRAGEWGNRETGELFF; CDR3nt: TGCGCCAGCAGCCAAAGGGCGGGGGAGTGGGGAAATCGGGAAACCGGGGAGCTGTTTTTT
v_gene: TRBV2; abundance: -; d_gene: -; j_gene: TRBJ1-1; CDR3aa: CASSEALRATTEAFF; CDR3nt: TGTGCCAGCAGTGAAGCGCTTCGGGCTACTACTGAAGCTTTCTTT
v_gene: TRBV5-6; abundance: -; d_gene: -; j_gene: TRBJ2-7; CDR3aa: CASSPGLRSYEQYF; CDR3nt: TGTGCCAGCAGCCCGGGCCTTAGGTCCTACGAGCAGTACTTC
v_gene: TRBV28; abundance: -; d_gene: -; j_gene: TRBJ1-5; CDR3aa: CASSLFSPDRPQHF; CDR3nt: TGTGCCAGCAGTTTATTTTCCCCGGATCGGCCCCAGCATTTT
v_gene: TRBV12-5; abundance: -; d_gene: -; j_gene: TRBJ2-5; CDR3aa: CASGLVPETQYF; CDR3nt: TGTGCTAGTGGTTTGGTACCGGAGACCCAGTACTTC
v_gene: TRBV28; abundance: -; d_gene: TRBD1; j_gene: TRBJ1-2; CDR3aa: CASSPPDRESYGYTF; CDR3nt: TGTGCCAGCAGCCCCCCCGACAGGGAATCCTATGGCTACACCTTC
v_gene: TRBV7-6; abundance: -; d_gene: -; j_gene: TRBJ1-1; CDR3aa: CASSSAPGHGEAFF; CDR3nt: TGTGCCAGCAGCTCCGCGCCGGGACATGGTGAAGCTTTCTTT
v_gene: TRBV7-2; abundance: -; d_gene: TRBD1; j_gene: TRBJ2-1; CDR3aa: CASSFQGQGILEQFF; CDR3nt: TGTGCCAGCAGCTTCCAGGGACAGGGAATCCTTGAGCAGTTCTTC
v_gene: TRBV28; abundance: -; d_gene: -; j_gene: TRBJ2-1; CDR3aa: CRTSRPEGNEQFF; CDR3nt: TGTCGCACCTCTAGGCCGGAGGGAAATGAGCAGTTCTTC
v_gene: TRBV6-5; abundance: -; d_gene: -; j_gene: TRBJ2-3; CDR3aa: CASSYSSLASTDTQYF; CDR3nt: TGTGCCAGCAGTTACAGCTCGCTAGCTAGCACAGATACGCAGTATTTT
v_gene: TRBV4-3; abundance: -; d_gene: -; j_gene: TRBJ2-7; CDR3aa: CASSQEALPGSYEQYF; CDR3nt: TGCGCCAGCAGCCAAGAAGCCCTACCAGGGTCCTACGAGCAGTACTTC
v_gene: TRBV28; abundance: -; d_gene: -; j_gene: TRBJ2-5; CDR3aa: CASSTDSRPKTQYF; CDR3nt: TGTGCCAGCAGTACGGACAGTCGACCGAAGACCCAGTACTTC
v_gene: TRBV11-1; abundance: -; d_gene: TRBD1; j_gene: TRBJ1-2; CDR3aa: CASSGSGTGAPLSYGYTF; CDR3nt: TGTGCCAGCAGCGGATCCGGGACAGGGGCGCCCCTATCGTATGGCTACACCTTC
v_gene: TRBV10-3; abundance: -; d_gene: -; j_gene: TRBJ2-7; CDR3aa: CAISESLAGPSSYEQYF; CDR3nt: TGTGCCATCAGTGAGTCGTTGGCAGGTCCTAGCTCCTACGAGCAGTACTTC
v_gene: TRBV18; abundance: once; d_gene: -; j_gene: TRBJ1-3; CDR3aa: CASSGRGQLSGNTIYF; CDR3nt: TGTGCCAGCTCAGGGAGAGGACAGCTCTCTGGAAACACCATATATTTT
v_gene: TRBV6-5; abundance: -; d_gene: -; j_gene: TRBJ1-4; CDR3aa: CASSRQARHEKLFF; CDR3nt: TGTGCCAGCAGCAGACAGGCCCGGCATGAAAAACTGTTTTTT
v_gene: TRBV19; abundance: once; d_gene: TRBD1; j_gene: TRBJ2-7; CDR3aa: CASSPPGQPYEQYF; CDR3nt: TGTGCCAGTAGTCCCCCGGGACAGCCCTACGAGCAGTACTTC
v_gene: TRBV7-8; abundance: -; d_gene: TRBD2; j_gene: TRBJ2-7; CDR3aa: CASSFSGGGNLYEQYF; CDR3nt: TGTGCCAGCAGCTTCAGCGGGGGAGGGAATTTGTACGAGCAGTACTTC
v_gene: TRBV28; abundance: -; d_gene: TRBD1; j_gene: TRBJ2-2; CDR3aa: CASSSRDRVYTGELFF; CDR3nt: TGTGCCAGCAGTTCCCGGGACAGGGTCTACACCGGGGAGCTGTTTTTT
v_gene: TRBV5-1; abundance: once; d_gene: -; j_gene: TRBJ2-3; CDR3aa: CASSPYRGATDTQYF; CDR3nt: TGCGCCAGCAGCCCCTACCGAGGGGCAACAGATACGCAGTATTTT
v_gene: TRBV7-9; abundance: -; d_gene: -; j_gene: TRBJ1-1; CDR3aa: CASSFTSERDKAFF; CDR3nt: TGTGCCAGCAGCTTTACAAGCGAGAGAGACAAAGCTTTCTTT
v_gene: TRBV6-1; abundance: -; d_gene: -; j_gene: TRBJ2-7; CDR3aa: CASSLAGAPSYEQYF; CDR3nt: TGTGCCAGCAGCCTCGCGGGGGCCCCCTCCTACGAGCAGTACTTC
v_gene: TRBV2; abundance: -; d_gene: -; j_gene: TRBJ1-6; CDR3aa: CASSEEAGAYNSPLHF; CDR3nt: TGTGCCAGCAGTGAAGAGGCAGGGGCTTATAATTCACCCCTCCACTTT
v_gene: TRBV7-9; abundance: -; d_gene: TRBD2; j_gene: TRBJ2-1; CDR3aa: CASSSPGLAVNEQFF; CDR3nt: TGTGCCAGCAGCTCCCCGGGACTAGCGGTAAATGAGCAGTTCTTC
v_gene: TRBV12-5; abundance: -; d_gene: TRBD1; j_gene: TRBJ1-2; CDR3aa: CASGLEGAYGYTF; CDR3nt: TGTGCTAGTGGTTTGGAGGGGGCCTATGGCTACACCTTC
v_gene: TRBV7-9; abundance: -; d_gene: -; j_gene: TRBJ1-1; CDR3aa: CASSTNENTEAFF; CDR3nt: TGTGCCAGCAGCACCAATGAGAACACTGAAGCTTTCTTT
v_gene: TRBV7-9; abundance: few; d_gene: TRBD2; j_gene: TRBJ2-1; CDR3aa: CASSPLGLAGVTEQFF; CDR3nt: TGTGCCAGCAGCCCCCTGGGACTAGCGGGAGTCACTGAGCAGTTCTTC
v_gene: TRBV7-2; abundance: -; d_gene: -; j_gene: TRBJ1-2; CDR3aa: CASSLVSRANYGYTF; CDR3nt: TGTGCCAGCAGCTTAGTTAGCCGAGCTAACTATGGCTACACCTTC
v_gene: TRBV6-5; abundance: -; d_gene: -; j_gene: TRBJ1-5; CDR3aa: CASSARSSNQPQHF; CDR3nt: TGTGCCAGCAGCGCAAGGTCTAGCAATCAGCCCCAGCATTTT
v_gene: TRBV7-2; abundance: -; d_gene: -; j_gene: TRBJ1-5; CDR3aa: CASSLAGSSNQPQHF; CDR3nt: TGTGCCAGCAGCTTAGCCGGCAGTAGCAATCAGCCCCAGCATTTT
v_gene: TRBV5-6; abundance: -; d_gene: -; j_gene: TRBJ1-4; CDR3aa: CASSLVEGSEKLFF; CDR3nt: TGTGCCAGCAGCTTGGTAGAGGGGAGCGAAAAACTGTTTTTT
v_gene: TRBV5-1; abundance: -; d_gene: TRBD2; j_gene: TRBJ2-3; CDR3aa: CASSRTSGRAGTDTQYF; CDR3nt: TGCGCCAGCAGCCGAACTAGCGGGAGGGCCGGGACAGATACGCAGTATTTT
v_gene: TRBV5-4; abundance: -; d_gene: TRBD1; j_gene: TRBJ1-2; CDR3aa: CASSPDRGLYGYTF; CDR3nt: TGTGCCAGCAGCCCGGACAGGGGGCTATATGGCTACACCTTC
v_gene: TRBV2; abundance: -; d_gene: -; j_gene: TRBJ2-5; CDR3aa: CASSLQETQYF; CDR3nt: TGTGCCAGCAGTCTCCAAGAGACCCAGTACTTC
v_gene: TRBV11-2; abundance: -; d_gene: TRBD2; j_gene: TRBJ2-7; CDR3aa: CASKGSGSLNEQYF; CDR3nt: TGTGCCAGCAAGGGTAGCGGGAGTCTAAACGAGCAGTACTTC
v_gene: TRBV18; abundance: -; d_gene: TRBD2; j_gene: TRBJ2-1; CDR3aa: CASSIAGEYNEQFF; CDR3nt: TGTGCCAGCTCAATAGCGGGGGAATACAATGAGCAGTTCTTC
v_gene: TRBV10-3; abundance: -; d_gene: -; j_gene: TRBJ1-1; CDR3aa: CAISETPGKTEAFF; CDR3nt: TGTGCCATCAGTGAAACGCCGGGGAAGACTGAAGCTTTCTTT
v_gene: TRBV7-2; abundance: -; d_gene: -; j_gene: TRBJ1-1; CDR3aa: CASSLRGRDEKAFF; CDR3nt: TGTGCCAGCAGCTTAAGGGGTCGGGACGAGAAAGCTTTCTTT
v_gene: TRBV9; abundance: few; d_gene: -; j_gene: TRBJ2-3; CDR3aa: CASSVDVPDTQYF; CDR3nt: TGTGCCAGCAGCGTAGACGTGCCTGATACGCAGTATTTT
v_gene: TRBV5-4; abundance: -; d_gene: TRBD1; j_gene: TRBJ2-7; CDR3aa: CASSPGTGRSYEQYF; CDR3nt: TGTGCCAGCAGCCCGGGGACAGGGCGGTCCTACGAGCAGTACTTC
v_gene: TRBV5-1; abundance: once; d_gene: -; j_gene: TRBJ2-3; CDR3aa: CASSLGGGGDTQYF; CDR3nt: TGCGCCAGCAGCTTAGGCGGGGGCGGAGATACGCAGTATTTT
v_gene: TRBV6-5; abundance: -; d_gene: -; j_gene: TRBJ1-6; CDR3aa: CASSYVADPSPLHF; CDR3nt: TGTGCCAGCAGTTACGTGGCAGACCCCTCACCCCTCCACTTT
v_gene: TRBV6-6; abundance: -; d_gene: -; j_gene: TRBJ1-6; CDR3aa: CASSQLTGPDSPLHF; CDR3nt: TGTGCCAGCAGTCAATTAACAGGGCCGGATTCACCCCTCCACTTT
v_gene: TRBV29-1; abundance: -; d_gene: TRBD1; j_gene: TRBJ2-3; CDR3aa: CSVAWDRGTDTQYF; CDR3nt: TGCAGCGTTGCGTGGGACAGGGGCACAGATACGCAGTATTTT
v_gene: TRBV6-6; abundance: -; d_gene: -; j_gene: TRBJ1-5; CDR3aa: CASRRGDRDQPQHF; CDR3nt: TGTGCCAGCAGGCGGGGGGATCGGGATCAGCCCCAGCATTTT
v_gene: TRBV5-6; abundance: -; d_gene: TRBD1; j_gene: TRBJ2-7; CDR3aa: CASSLKGTDRYEQYF; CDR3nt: TGTGCCAGCAGCCTAAAGGGGACAGATAGATACGAGCAGTACTTC
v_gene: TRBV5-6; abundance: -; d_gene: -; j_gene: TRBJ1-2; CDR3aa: CASSYVYGYTF; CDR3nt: TGTGCCAGCAGTTACGTCTATGGCTACACCTTC
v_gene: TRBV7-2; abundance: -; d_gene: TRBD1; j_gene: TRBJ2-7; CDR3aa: CASSRDRVVYEQYF; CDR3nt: TGTGCCAGCAGCCGGGACAGGGTCGTTTACGAGCAGTACTTC
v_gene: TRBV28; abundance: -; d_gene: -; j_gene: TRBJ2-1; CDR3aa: CASSPQGGGNEQFF; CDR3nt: TGTGCCAGCAGTCCGCAAGGGGGGGGGAATGAGCAGTTCTTC
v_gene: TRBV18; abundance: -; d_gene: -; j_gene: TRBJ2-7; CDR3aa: CASSPNSYEQYF; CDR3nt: TGTGCCAGCTCACCTAACTCCTACGAGCAGTACTTC
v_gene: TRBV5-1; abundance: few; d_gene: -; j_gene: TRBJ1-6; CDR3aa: CASSLALAGAGQNSPLHF; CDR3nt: TGCGCCAGCAGCTTGGCTTTAGCTGGGGCAGGTCAGAATTCACCCCTCCACTTT
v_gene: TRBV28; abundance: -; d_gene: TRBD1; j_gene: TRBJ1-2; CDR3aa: CASRAPGQGPFGYTF; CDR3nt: TGTGCCAGCAGAGCCCCGGGACAGGGGCCTTTTGGCTACACCTTC
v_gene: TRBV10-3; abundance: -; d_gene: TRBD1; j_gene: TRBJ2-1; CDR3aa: CAIRGQGTDEQFF; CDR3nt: TGTGCCATCAGGGGACAGGGTACAGATGAGCAGTTCTTC
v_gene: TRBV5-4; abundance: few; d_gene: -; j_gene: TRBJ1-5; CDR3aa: CASSSGRINQPQHF; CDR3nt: TGTGCCAGCAGCTCAGGACGGATCAATCAGCCCCAGCATTTT
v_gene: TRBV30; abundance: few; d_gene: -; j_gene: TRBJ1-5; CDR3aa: CLKGEDQPQHF; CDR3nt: TGTCTAAAGGGGGAGGATCAGCCCCAGCATTTT
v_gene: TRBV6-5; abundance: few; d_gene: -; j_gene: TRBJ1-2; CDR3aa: CASRGPNYGYTF; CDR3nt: TGTGCCAGCAGGGGACCTAACTATGGCTACACCTTC
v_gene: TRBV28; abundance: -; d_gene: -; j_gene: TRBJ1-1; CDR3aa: CASSIRSPGAEAFF; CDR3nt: TGTGCCAGCAGTATCCGGTCCCCCGGGGCTGAAGCTTTCTTT
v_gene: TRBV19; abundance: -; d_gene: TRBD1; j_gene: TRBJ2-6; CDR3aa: CASSWTGEAGANVLTF; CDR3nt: TGTGCCAGTAGCTGGACAGGGGAGGCTGGGGCCAACGTCCTGACTTTC
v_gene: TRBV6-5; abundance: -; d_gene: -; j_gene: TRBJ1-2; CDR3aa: CASSWDTNYGYTF; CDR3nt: TGTGCCAGCAGTTGGGACACAAACTATGGCTACACCTTC